These T cell receptor beta chains were read from a single sample in a study of identical twins. Using its own MiXCR run on the 5' RACE reads, TCRdb lists one record per CDR3 protein. The data contain 400,000 to 550,000 distinct CDR3 sequences, roughly 26% of them seen just once; the ten biggest clones take up about 2.7%. These data were also filed under a second study, of T cells expressing NK-cell markers.

The sample was CD4+ T cells sorted from blood. These receptors were collected from a woman between 18 and 30 years old in good health. Each CDR3 is given with its conserved first and last residue. Fields, in order: D gene, V gene, J gene, CDR3 protein. The D gene is left open where the match is weak.

>NA|TRBV10-2|TRBJ2-2
CASKSSGPGELFF
>TRBD1|TRBV7-2|TRBJ1-5
CASSQGQPNQPQHF
>NA|TRBV29-1|TRBJ1-1
CSAGDIRAFF
>TRBD1|TRBV19|TRBJ1-3
CASSWQGDSGNTIYF
>TRBD2|TRBV29-1|TRBJ2-5
CSVPGLAGDPTGETQYF
>NA|TRBV11-2|TRBJ2-1
CASSLERGAGSNEQFF
>NA|TRBV29-1|TRBJ1-1
CSVGDLLEAFF
>TRBD2|TRBV5-4|TRBJ2-1
CASSLSSGGLDEQFF
>TRBD1|TRBV20-1|TRBJ1-2
CSATTRGTGVFGYTF
>NA|TRBV27|TRBJ1-1
CASSFIGGRAEAFF